This T cell receptor (beta chain) stems from a study of blood T cell repertoires in COVID-19 (dated by TCRdb to 2018 to 2021). For the study in its entirety: The collaborator samples originated in the United States, Italy and Spain and spanned the acute and convalescent phases of COVID-19. The prospective study material was composed of cDNA or gDNA derived from T cells, B-cell-depleted T cells, or PBMCs. Subjects who had been exposed to COVID-19, were actively infected with it, or had recovered from it provided the deeply sampled blood TCRbeta repertoires that made up the dataset. The repertoires were made available in a free public database intended to serve as a resource for research on the immune response to SARS-CoV-2. The samples were drawn from the first 160 participants of the ongoing ImmuneRACE study and from more than 1,000 subjects provided by 6 global collaborators. Sample metadata almost always included a de-identified subject ID, COVID-19 status, age in years and sex. Where available, HLA class I and class II types were obtained from metadata supplied by the sample provider rather than from assay-based typing. Study-wide conclusions, independent of this receptor: How much clinical and demographic metadata was included differed by source and by participant, and the metadata was provided uncurated.

TCRbeta CDR3 regions were amplified from genomic DNA by means of the immunoSEQ Assay, a bias-controlled multiplex PCR. The source study handled its data this way. The number of nucleated cells in each sample was estimated by amplification of reference gene primers within the assay. To quantify the absolute abundance of each unique TCRbeta CDR3 rearrangement, sequence reads were collapsed and filtered. For each sample, productive Simpson clonality was calculated by taking the square root of Simpson's diversity index across productive rearrangements. The table comes from immuneACCESS by way of TCRdb, which keeps in-frame sequences with V and J called. Part of the clones is missing from these tables; in studies checked, under half for an unresolved V gene and the rest for unknown reasons. V and J calls and clone size are given by that table; D and trimming were obtained from the DNA. The sample records about 220,000 clones, roughly 89% of which are singletons. The biggest ten clones account for about 4% of the sample.

There are 16 amino acids in the CDR3, from cysteine to phenylalanine inclusive. Only the CDR3 region is kept as DNA, spanning 48 bases read in frame from base 1. Based on the germline V gene, the CDR1 and CDR2 sequences are SGHTA and FQGNSA. Germline trimming amounts to 5 bases on V and 6 bases on J, with 10 as the count of junction bases outside the gene matches. Note on this clone: It lacks a known antigen. No much larger clonotype is one base removed from it; base qualities were not supplied.

Enrolling through a virtual design, the prospective study's participants ranged in age from roughly 18 to 95 years and lived across more than 20 United States geographic areas. Cohort assignment in the prospective study relied on participant-reported clinical history from a screening survey and a study questionnaire. In the prospective study, whole blood, serum and a nasopharyngeal or oropharyngeal swab were collected from each participant by mobile phlebotomists. Prospective study participants could optionally give additional blood draws and questionnaires over an approximately two-month period. Before DNA extraction, blood samples from the prospective study were shipped at room temperature or frozen.

Source material: PBMCs or T cells enriched from blood (not recorded which). The chain is encoded by TRBV7-2 joined to TRBJ2-1, with 10 central nucleotides matching TRBD2. The clonotype originates from a woman aged 40 to 50 with acute COVID-19. The bases are TGTGCCAGCAGCCCCCAAGGGCAGCGGGGGGGCAATGAGCAGTTCTTC. This yields the protein CASSPQGQRGGNEQFF.